The entry that follows covers one T cell receptor beta chain sequence. No antigen is known for it. Described time point: cycle 4 day 1 (C4D1), after more than five weeks of nivolumab. All the patients suffered relapse after autologous stem cell transplantation, and brentuximab vedotin exposure differed. Generated by immunoSEQ multiplex PCR, the TCRdb table keeps only in-frame clones and is missing some. There are 75,000 to 95,000 clones in the sample; 75% to 85% occur only once, and about a sixth lies in the top ten. This CDR3 region has 16 residues. Unmatched junction bases numbered 7, after V lost 0 bases and J lost 5 bases. Germline assignment: CDR1 LGHNA and CDR2 YSLEER. This sample was taken from a study of PD-1 blockade in classical Hodgkin lymphoma. Study outcomes and limitations: Newly diagnosed patients had diversity similar to the baseline diversity of complete responders.

The chain joins TRBV4-3 to TRBJ1-2, with 9 nucleotides matching TRBD1. The sample in question was peripheral blood mononuclear cells (PBMCs), obtained before the fourth cycle of nivolumab. The source of this sequence is a human donor with classical Hodgkin lymphoma. The CDR3: CASSQDFRDRAYGYTF. The CDR3 bases are TGCGCCAGCAGCCAAGATTTCAGGGACAGGGCATATGGCTACACCTTC.